The 27 T cell receptor beta chains presented below share a single source sample, sequenced in a study of human T cells and chemical hapten exposure. TCRdb itself ran the RACE reads through MiXCR, one entry per CDR3 protein. This table has some 330,000 distinct CDR3 sequences, roughly 6% appearing once. Time point specified: pre-sensitization, week 0. As to treatment: therapeutic diphenylcyclopropenone sensitization with weekly scalp DPC. The sample was whole blood, taken in connection with sensitization to the hapten diphenylcyclopropenone (DPC). The source is a woman in her late teens or twenties with alopecia areata. Some clones in this sample may be carry-over from other donors' samples.

The chain has TRBV19 and TRBJ1-2; the D is unclear. The ends were cut back, 0 bases at V and 0 bases at J, with 5 bases in the middle. The CDR3 runs 14 residues. Per the germline V gene, CDR1 is LNHDA and CDR2 is SQIVND (reference sequence). The CDR3 is CASSIEAPNYGYTF. The CDR3, as DNA: TGTGCCAGTAGTATAGAGGCACCTAACTATGGCTACACCTTC. Supplemented by reference TRBV19 and TRBJ1-2, the full variable domain reads DGGITQSPKYLFRKEGQNVTLSCEQNLNHDAMYWYRQDPGQGLRLIYYSQIVNDFQKGDIAEGYSVSREKKESFPLTVTSAQKNPTAFYLCASSIEAPNYGYTFGSGTRLTVV.

This clonotype has at least ten counts. The V and J genes are TRBV4-3 and TRBJ2-3; D is ambiguous. This CDR3 has 14 amino acids. Trimming pared 0 bases from V and 1 base from J, leaving 5 bases between. CDR1 and CDR2 (germline): LGHNA, YSLEER. The CDR3 DNA is TGCGCCAGCAGCCAAGATCAGGGCACAGATACGCAGTATTTT. It encodes CASSQDQGTDTQYF.

This clonotype was seen more than once but under ten times. A junction boundary mismatches the germline segment, possibly from a read error. V and J are TRBV6-2 or TRBV6-3 and TRBJ2-3, with TRBD2 identical over 14 bases. The CDR3 has 18 residues. Per the germline V gene, CDR1 is MNHEY and CDR2 is SVGEGT. DNA for the CDR3: TGTGCCAGCAGTAACTCCCGGACTAGCGGGGGGTTGACAGATACGCAGTATTTT. Translating it yields CASSNSRTSGGLTDTQYF.

This clonotype was recorded at least ten times. V usage is TRBV28 and J usage is TRBJ2-1; the D call may be TRBD1 or TRBD2 (7 bases each). Germline values: CDR1 MDHEN, CDR2 SYDVKM. V was clipped by 4 bases and J by 9 bases, with 10 bases between them. The CDR3 contains 12 residues. The CDR3 DNA reads as TGTGCCAGCAGTTCAGGGGGGGGTGAGCAGTTCTTC. It yields the protein CASSSGGGEQFF.

The CDR3 spells CASGPGQETQYF. As DNA, the CDR3 is TGTGCCAGCGGTCCGGGGCAAGAGACCCAGTACTTC. V usage is TRBV6-5 and J usage is TRBJ2-5, with D maybe TRBD2 (5 bases). Germline CDR1 and CDR2: MNHEY and SVGAGI. The V end was cut by 8 bases, the J end by 2 bases, with 9 bases between. The CDR3 spans 12 residues.

This clonotype was seen ten or more times. The V and J genes are TRBV20-1 and TRBJ1-4; D gene unclear. The germline gives CDR1 DFQATT, CDR2 SNEGSKA (reference sequence). The length of the CDR3 is 12 residues. V was cut by 1 base and J by 6 bases, with 6 bases left in between. This CDR3 is CSARGTYEKLFF. Written as DNA, the CDR3 is TGCAGTGCTAGAGGGACCTATGAAAAACTGTTTTTT.

This clonotype has ten or more counts. The V and J genes are TRBV2 and TRBJ2-3; D may be TRBD1 (6 bases). This CDR3 comprises 14 residues. The germline V gene encodes CDR1 SNHLY and CDR2 FYNNEI. Trimming removed 11 bases from V and 6 bases from J, with 21 bases in between. The CDR3 bases are TGTGCCGGCACCACCCAGGGGTCTTCGGATACGCAGTATTTT. Its protein product is CAGTTQGSSDTQYF.

This chain connects TRBV11-2 to TRBJ2-1, with TRBD2 matching over 9 bases. The CDR3 length is 16 residues. The V gene end was trimmed by 5 bases and the J gene end by 8 bases; junction bases not matched to a gene: 13. Germline V CDR1 and CDR2: SGHAT, FQNNGV. CDR3 sequence: CASSPRGKRGADEQFF. DNA of the CDR3: TGTGCCAGCAGCCCCCGAGGGAAGCGGGGGGCGGATGAGCAGTTCTTC.

The gene calls are TRBV11-2 and TRBJ1-6; D is possibly TRBD1 (6 bases). V was clipped by 3 bases and J by 10 bases, with 16 bases between them. From germline, CDR1 is SGHAT and CDR2 FQNNGV. There are 15 residues in the CDR3. CDR3: CASSLGDRIQSPLHF. CDR3 bases: TGTGCCAGCAGCTTGGGCGACAGGATCCAATCACCCCTCCACTTT.

This clonotype was observed at least ten times. This chain connects TRBV7-9 to TRBJ2-4; D gene ambiguous. Trimming removed 2 bases from V and 8 bases from J, with 16 bases in between. The CDR3 has 15 amino acids. Germline CDR1 and CDR2: SEHNR and FQNEAQ (reference sequence). The CDR3 nucleotides read TGTGCCAGCAGCTTATCGGTTGTTGCCCAGGACATTCAGTACTTC. Translating gives CASSLSVVAQDIQYF.

This clonotype was counted ten times or more. The chain combines TRBV7-6 with TRBJ2-5, with TRBD1 matching 7 bases. The germline CDR1 and CDR2 sequences are SGHVS and FNYEAQ. The V and J ends lost 4 bases and 5 bases, in that order; junction bases with no gene match: 7. The CDR3 has 14 amino acids. The CDR3 bases are TGTGCCAGCAGCTCCCGACAGGGCCAGGAGACCCAGTACTTC. Amino acid sequence: CASSSRQGQETQYF.

V is TRBV7-2 and J is TRBJ2-3; TRBD2 aligns across 7 bases. The V gene end was trimmed by 5 bases and the J gene end by 2 bases; junction bases not matched to a gene: 7. CDR1 is SGHTA and CDR2 is FQGNSA in the germline V gene. The CDR3 length is 15 residues. The CDR3 sequence is CASSKLRLATDTQYF. Here the CDR3 DNA reads TGTGCCAGCAGCAAACTACGACTAGCCACAGATACGCAGTATTTT.

This clonotype was detected many times. The gene calls are TRBV6-5 and TRBJ1-2; 8 nucleotides line up with TRBD1. CDR1 is MNHEY, CDR2 SVGAGI, per germline. The CDR3 is 14 residues long. Trimming removed 5 bases from V and 4 bases from J; junction bases left unmatched: 6. CDR3 in DNA: TGTGCCAGCAGTCGGGGACAGGCTTTCTATGGCTACACCTTC. This encodes CASSRGQAFYGYTF.

The sample holds many counts of this clonotype. The chain carries TRBV20-1 and TRBJ1-6, with D possibly matching TRBD1 (5 bases). Per germline, CDR1 DFQATT and CDR2 SNEGSKA (reference sequence). This CDR3 contains 13 residues. Trimming shortened V by 6 bases and J by 17 bases, and 23 bases separated the two germline ends. The CDR3 loop is CSAVTGTSILIHF. As DNA, the CDR3 is TGCAGTGCCGTGACGGGGACCTCGATACTTATCCACTTT.

This clonotype came up many times. The V gene is TRBV20-1, the J gene TRBJ1-5; D is possibly TRBD1 (6 bases). V lost 5 bases and J 8 bases, leaving 10 bases between the germline ends. This CDR3 comprises 11 residues. CDR1 DFQATT and CDR2 SNEGSKA come from the germline V gene (reference sequence). CDR3 nucleotides: TGCAGTGCTGGACAGCGCGAGCCCCAGCATTTT. Encoded protein: CSAGQREPQHF.

This clonotype appeared a few times. The chain couples TRBV7-8 to TRBJ2-1; D uncertain. CDR3 length: 12 amino acids. Germline V gene lookup returns CDR1 SGHVS and CDR2 FQNEAQ. V was clipped by 8 bases and J by 4 bases, with 9 bases between them. The DNA for the CDR3 is TGTGCCAGCTACAATCCTTACAATGAGCAGTTCTTC. Translation: CASYNPYNEQFF.

This clonotype was detected ten times or more. V gene TRBV4-1 combines with J gene TRBJ2-3; 7 positions match TRBD2. Trimming removed 4 bases from V and 1 base from J; junction bases left unmatched: 14. The CDR3 consists of 18 residues. From germline, CDR1 is MGHRA and CDR2 YSYEKL. The CDR3, as DNA: TGCGCCAGCAGCCGAAGACCCAAGCGGGCGGGGGGCACAGATACGCAGTATTTT. Translation: CASSRRPKRAGGTDTQYF.

Ten or more counts support this clonotype. The chain has TRBV12-3 or TRBV12-4 and TRBJ1-2, with D perhaps TRBD1 (6 bases). The CDR3 is 12 amino acids. Trimming took off 3 bases at V and 13 bases at J, with 15 bases between the two ends. CDR3 residues: CASSFLGGVFTF. Written as DNA, the CDR3 is TGTGCCAGCAGTTTTCTAGGGGGGGTCTTCACCTTC.

The chain uses TRBV5-5 and TRBJ2-1; the match to TRBD2 covers 9 bases. V trimming: 6 bases; J trimming: 10 bases; junction bases outside the gene matches: 14. Per the germline V gene, CDR1 is SGHKS and CDR2 is YYEKEE (reference sequence). CDR3 length: 15 amino acids. CDR3 coding DNA: TGTGCCAGCATCCTCGCGGCGGGGGGGCCCTGGGAGCAGTTCTTC. Amino acids: CASILAAGGPWEQFF.

The CDR3 DNA reads TGTGCCAGCTCAAAGGCAGGGACAGCTGAAAAACTGTTTTTT. This sequence encodes CASSKAGTAEKLFF. The V call is TRBV18, the J call TRBJ1-4, with 7 bases fitting TRBD1. The CDR3 runs 14 residues. The germline V gene has CDR1 KGHSH and CDR2 LQKENI. Unmatched junction bases numbered 7, after V lost 5 bases and J lost 7 bases.

This clonotype has only a few counts. This chain links TRBV18 with TRBJ1-4, with TRBD1 matching 7 bases. After removal of 5 bases from V and 0 bases from J, the junction contained 18 bases not matched to a gene. The CDR3 runs 20 residues. Germline CDR1 KGHSH, CDR2 LQKENI. CDR3 sequence: CASSLSPGTASRSTNEKLFF. The CDR3 nucleotides read TGTGCCAGCTCATTAAGCCCCGGGACAGCTTCCAGGTCAACTAATGAAAAACTGTTTTTT.

V is TRBV4-3 and J is TRBJ1-6; D is unresolved. V was pared by 0 bases and J by 7 bases, with 10 bases between. This CDR3 comprises 15 residues. The germline V gene has CDR1 LGHNA and CDR2 YSLEER. The CDR3 is CASSQDPAGNSPLHF. The CDR3 DNA follows: TGCGCCAGCAGCCAAGATCCGGCGGGGAATTCACCCCTCCACTTT.

This clonotype was seen only a few times. V gene TRBV7-9 combines with J gene TRBJ1-1; 8 nucleotides agree with TRBD1. CDR3 length: 16 residues. Germline CDR1 reads SEHNR; CDR2 reads FQNEAQ (reference sequence). V lost 3 bases, J lost 1 base, and 7 bases stayed unmatched. CDR3 region: CASSFDRTGRNTEAFF. CDR3 nucleotide sequence: TGTGCCAGCAGCTTCGATCGGACAGGGAGGAACACTGAAGCTTTCTTT.

This clonotype has more than one count but fewer than ten. A much larger clone lies a single base off, so this may be a read error. The chain uses TRBV7-9 and TRBJ1-1, with D unclear. CDR3 length: 13 amino acids. Trimming removed 2 bases from V and 0 bases from J, with 4 bases in between. Germline loops: CDR1 SEHNR, CDR2 FQNEAQ (reference sequence). Written as DNA, the CDR3 is TGTGCCAGCAGCTTATGGATGAACACTGAAGCTTTCTTT. As protein: CASSLWMNTEAFF. The entire variable domain, with the rest obtained from reference TRBV7-9 and TRBJ1-1, is as follows: DTGVSQNPRHKITKRGQNVTFRCDPISEHNRLYWYRQTLGQGPEFLTYFQNEAQLEKSRLLSDRFSAERPKGSFSTLEIQRTEQGDSAMYLCASSLWMNTEAFFGQGTRLTVV.

The chain joins TRBV18 to TRBJ2-1, with 7 bases fitting TRBD2. This CDR3 is built from 16 residues. The germline V gene has CDR1 KGHSH and CDR2 LQKENI. V shed 3 bases and J 4 bases; nucleotides not matched to a gene: 9. The CDR3 nucleotides read TGTGCCAGCTCACCCCCCCCGGGCGGGGGATACAATGAGCAGTTCTTC. It is translated as CASSPPPGGGYNEQFF.

The V gene is TRBV10-3, the J gene TRBJ1-1; D possibly corresponds to TRBD1 (6 bases). The CDR3 totals 14 residues. Between the trimmed V and J ends, which lost 10 bases and 1 base, there was a span of 16 bases. Germline-derived CDR1 and CDR2 are ENHRY and SYGVKD. The CDR3 DNA is TGTGCCACCAGCGAGCAACAGGGGAACACTGAAGCTTTCTTT. This encodes CATSEQQGNTEAFF.

The rearrangement joins TRBV12-3 or TRBV12-4 to TRBJ1-1; the D is unclear. The V end was cut by 5 bases, the J end by 5 bases, with 18 bases between. This CDR3 has 15 amino acids. The CDR3 loop is CASSPREDPRTEAFF. The CDR3 nucleotides read TGTGCCAGCAGTCCCCGAGAGGATCCCCGGACTGAAGCTTTCTTT.